The TCR beta chain described here comes from a study of cytomegalovirus exposure and HLA in healthy donors. PCR used 60 Vbeta primers and 13 Jbeta primers. TCRdb's copy holds only in-frame clones and misses some; the assay was immunoSEQ multiplex PCR. The sample lists approximately 100,000 clones, 65% to 85% occurring once. As regards this clone: Its antigen is unknown.

Study results and caveats: According to reports, the classifier identified cytomegalovirus status with high specificity and sensitivity. Most CMV-associated TCR beta chains were later found to appear HLA-restricted. Segments of the TCR beta V type were, in most cases, productive about 90% or about 30% of the time in an earlier analysis.

Material for sequencing was PBMCs. The sequence derives from a male donor in good health and CMV-seropositive.

The CDR3: CASSSPQEGMNTEAFF. In nucleotides, the CDR3 is TGTGCCAGCAGTTCTCCACAGGAGGGGATGAACACTGAAGCTTTCTTT. V gene TRBV28 combines with J gene TRBJ1-1; perhaps TRBD1 as D (5 bases). Germline CDR1 and CDR2: MDHEN and SYDVKM. The germline V and J ends were trimmed by 4 bases and 0 bases, with 15 bases remaining between them. The CDR3 length is 16 residues.